This TCR beta chain was documented in a study of blood T cell repertoires in COVID-19. The method was immunoSEQ multiplex PCR; TCRdb's version includes in-frame clones alone and lacks a portion of them. This sample has around 82,000 clones, with approximately 85% found just once. The CDR3 is made up of 17 amino acids. Per the germline V gene, CDR1 is KGHDR and CDR2 is SFDVKD. Trimming took 3 bases from V and 4 from J, leaving 20 bases between them. Sequencing used peripheral blood. The sequence was collected from a man in his forties or fifties with COVID-19, enrolled during active disease. This chain connects TRBV24-1 to TRBJ2-5; TRBD2 is a possible D gene (6 bases). The CDR3 nucleotides read TGTGCCACCAGTGATCTCCCGGCCTCCCCGGAGGGAGAGACCCAGTACTTC. Protein sequence: CATSDLPASPEGETQYF.